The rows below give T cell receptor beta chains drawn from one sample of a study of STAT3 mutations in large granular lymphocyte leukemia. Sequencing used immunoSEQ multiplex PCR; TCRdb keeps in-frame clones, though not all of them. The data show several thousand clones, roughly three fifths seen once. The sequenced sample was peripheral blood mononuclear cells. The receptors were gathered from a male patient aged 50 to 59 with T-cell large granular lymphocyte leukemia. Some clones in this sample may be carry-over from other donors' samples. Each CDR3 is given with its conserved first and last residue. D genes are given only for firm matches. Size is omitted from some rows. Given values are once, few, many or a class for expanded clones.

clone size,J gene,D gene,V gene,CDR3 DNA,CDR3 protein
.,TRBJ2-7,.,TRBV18,TGTGCCAGCTCACGGAACAAGCCAGCCTACGAGCAGTACTTC,CASSRNKPAYEQYF
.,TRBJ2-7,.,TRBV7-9,TGTGCCAGCAGCTTGGGAAGACTGAACTCCTACGAGCAGTACTTC,CASSLGRLNSYEQYF
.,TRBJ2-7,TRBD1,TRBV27,TGTGCCAGCAGTTTTCTCGACAGGGCCCACGAGCAGTACTTC,CASSFLDRAHEQYF
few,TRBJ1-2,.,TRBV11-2,TGTGCCAGCAGCTTAGCCCCCCTAGGTGGCTACACCTTC,CASSLAPLGGYTF
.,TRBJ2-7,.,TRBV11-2,TGTGCCAGCAGCAACGGTGGTCCCTACGAGCAGTACTTC,CASSNGGPYEQYF
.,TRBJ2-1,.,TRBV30,TGTGCCCGAGAATCAGGAATCTCCTACAATGAGCAGTTCTTC,CARESGISYNEQFF
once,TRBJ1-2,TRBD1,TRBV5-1,TGCGCCAGCAGCTTACGACAGGGATCGGCCTATGGCTACACCTTC,CASSLRQGSAYGYTF
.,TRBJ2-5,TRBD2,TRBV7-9,TGTGCCAGCAGCTTAGGGCTAGCGGGAGGCCCTGGGAAGACCCAGTACTTC,CASSLGLAGGPGKTQYF
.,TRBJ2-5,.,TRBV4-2,TGTGCCAGCAGCCAAGATCACAGAGGGGAGACCCAGTACTTC,CASSQDHRGETQYF
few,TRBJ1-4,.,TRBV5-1,TGCGCCAGCAGCTTAACGGGACTGTTGGAAAAACTGTTTTTT,CASSLTGLLEKLFF
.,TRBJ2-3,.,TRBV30,TGTGCCTGGAGTGATGGACTCGCAGATACGCAGTATTTT,CAWSDGLADTQYF
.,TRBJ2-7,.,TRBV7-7,TGTGCCAGCAGCTTAGCGCCAGGGTCAGGCGAGCAGTACTTC,CASSLAPGSGEQYF
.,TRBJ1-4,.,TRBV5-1,TGCGCCAGCAGCTTGGAGATTAATGAAAAACTGTTTTTT,CASSLEINEKLFF
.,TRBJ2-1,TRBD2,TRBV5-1,TGCGCCAGCAGCTTGGTGGGGACTAGCGGTTACAATGAGCAGTTCTTC,CASSLVGTSGYNEQFF
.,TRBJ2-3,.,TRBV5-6,TGTGCCAGCAGCTTGGACGCCACAGATACGCAGTATTTT,CASSLDATDTQYF
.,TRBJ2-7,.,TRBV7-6,TGTGCCAGCAGCTTATCGTGGGAGCTGCCCTACGAGCAGTACTTC,CASSLSWELPYEQYF
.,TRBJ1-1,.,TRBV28,TGTGCCAGCAGTCCGGGGGGCAGCGACACTGAAGCTTTCTTT,CASSPGGSDTEAFF
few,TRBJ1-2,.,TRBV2,TGTGCCAGCCTCGGCTACACCTTC,CASLGYTF
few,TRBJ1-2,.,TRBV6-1,TGTGCCAGCAGGGGGGATGGTGGCTACACCTTC,CASRGDGGYTF
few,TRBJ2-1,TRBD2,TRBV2,TGTGCCAGCAGGCCGGGACTAGTGAACAATGAGCAGTTCTTC,CASRPGLVNNEQFF
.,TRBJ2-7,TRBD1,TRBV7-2,TGTGCCAGCAGCTCGACAGGGTTCCCCTCCTACGAGCAGTACTTC,CASSSTGFPSYEQYF
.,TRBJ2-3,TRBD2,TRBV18,TGTGCCAGCTCACCAGTCGGGAGGTCAGATACGCAGTATTTT,CASSPVGRSDTQYF
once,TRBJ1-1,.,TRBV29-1,TGCAGCGTTGGAGCCCGGCAGTCCATCACTGAAGCTTTCTTT,CSVGARQSITEAFF
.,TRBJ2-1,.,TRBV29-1,TGCAGCGTTGAAGGGTACAATGAGCAGTTCTTC,CSVEGYNEQFF
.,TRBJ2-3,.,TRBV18,TGTGCCAGCTCACCATTGCAGGGTAGAACAGATACGCAGTATTTT,CASSPLQGRTDTQYF
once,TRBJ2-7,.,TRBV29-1,TGCAGCGTTGTTTCCGCGGGGTACGAGCAGTACTTC,CSVVSAGYEQYF
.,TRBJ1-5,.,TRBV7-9,TGTGCCAGCAGCTTAGGGGGGTCGGCGCAGCCCCAGCATTTT,CASSLGGSAQPQHF
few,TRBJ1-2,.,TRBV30,TGTGCCTGGACAGAGACTAACTATGGCTACACCTTC,CAWTETNYGYTF
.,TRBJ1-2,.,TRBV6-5,TGTGCCAGCACCCAGGATCCCCATATAATCTATGGCTACACCTTC,CASTQDPHIIYGYTF
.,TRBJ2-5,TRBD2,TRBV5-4,TGTGCCAGCAGCCCGGGCGGACTAGCGGAAGAGACCCAGTACTTC,CASSPGGLAEETQYF
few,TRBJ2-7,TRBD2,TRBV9,TGTGCCAGCAGCGGGACTAGCGGGAAATCCTACGAGCAGTACTTC,CASSGTSGKSYEQYF
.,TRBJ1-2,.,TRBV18,TGTGCCAGCTCCCTCTCGGAGGGCTCCTATGGCTACACCTTC,CASSLSEGSYGYTF
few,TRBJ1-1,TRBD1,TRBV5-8,TGTGCCAGCAGCGCCGGACAGGTCTCAATCGGAGCTTTCTTT,CASSAGQVSIGAFF
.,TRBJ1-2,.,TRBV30,TGTGCCTGGAGTGTTCAGGCCAACTATGGCTACACCTTC,CAWSVQANYGYTF
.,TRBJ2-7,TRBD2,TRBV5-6,TGTGCCAGCAGCCCCGGACTAGCGGGACTCTACGAGCAGTACTTC,CASSPGLAGLYEQYF
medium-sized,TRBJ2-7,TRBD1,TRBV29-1,TGCAGCGTTTGGGGGACAGGAATCACCTACGAGCAGTACTTC,CSVWGTGITYEQYF
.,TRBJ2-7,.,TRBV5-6,TGTGCCAGCAGCGAGACTAGTATGGCCCCCTACGAGCAGTACTTC,CASSETSMAPYEQYF
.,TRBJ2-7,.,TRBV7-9,TGTGCCAGCAGCTTGGACTTCTACGAGCAGTACTTC,CASSLDFYEQYF
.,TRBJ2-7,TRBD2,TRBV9,TGTGCCAGCAGCGTGGGCGGGAGCTCCTACGAGCAGTACTTC,CASSVGGSSYEQYF
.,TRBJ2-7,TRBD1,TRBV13,TGTGCCAGCAGCTCCTCGGGCGGGACAGGGAAACTCTACGAGCAGTACTTC,CASSSSGGTGKLYEQYF
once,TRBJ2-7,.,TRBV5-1,TGCGCCAGCAGCCCCCTAGAAGGAGCCCACGAGCAGTACTTC,CASSPLEGAHEQYF
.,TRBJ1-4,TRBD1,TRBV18,TGTGCCAGCTCGCCAAGACAGGGCGCAACTAATGAAAAACTGTTTTTT,CASSPRQGATNEKLFF
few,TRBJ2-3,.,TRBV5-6,TGTGCCAGCAGCTTCGCGGGTGCAGATACGCAGTATTTT,CASSFAGADTQYF
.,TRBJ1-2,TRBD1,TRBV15,TGTGCCACCAGCAGAGAAGGGACAGGAAATGTGGGTGGCTACACCTTC,CATSREGTGNVGGYTF
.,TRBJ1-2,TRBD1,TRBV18,TGTGCCAGCTCACCAAACAGGGGTAGGAATGGCTACACCTTC,CASSPNRGRNGYTF
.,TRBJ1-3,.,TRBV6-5,TGTGCCAGCAGTTACTCACAAAAGCCGGGGGACACCATATATTTT,CASSYSQKPGDTIYF
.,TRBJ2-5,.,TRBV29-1,TGCAGCGTGGGGGGGCCTAGCGGCCAAGAGACCCAGTACTTC,CSVGGPSGQETQYF
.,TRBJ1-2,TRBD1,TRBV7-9,TGTGCCAGCAGCCCAGAAGTCCGGACAGGGAGCGGCTACACCTTC,CASSPEVRTGSGYTF
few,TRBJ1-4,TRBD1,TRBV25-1,TGTGCCAGCAGTGTGGGGACAGTTGGCGAAAAACTGTTTTTT,CASSVGTVGEKLFF
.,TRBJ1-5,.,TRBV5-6,TGTGCCAGCAGCTCCGCGGGAGGCAATCAGCCCCAGCATTTT,CASSSAGGNQPQHF
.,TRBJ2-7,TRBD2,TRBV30,TGTGCCTGGAGGGGGACTAGCGGGAACTACGAGCAGTACTTC,CAWRGTSGNYEQYF
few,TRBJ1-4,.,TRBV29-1,TGCAGCGTGACGCGAACTTCCCGGGACACTAATGAAAAACTGTTTTTT,CSVTRTSRDTNEKLFF
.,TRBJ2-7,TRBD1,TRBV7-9,TGTGCCAGCAGCTTAGTCAGGACAGGTACCTACGAGCAGTACTTC,CASSLVRTGTYEQYF
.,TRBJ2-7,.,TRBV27,TGTGCCAGCAGTTCCCTCGACAGTCCTAGACCCTCCTACGAGCAGTACTTC,CASSSLDSPRPSYEQYF
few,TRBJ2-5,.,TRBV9,TGTGCCAGCAGCGTAGACCTCCGGAGGGAGACCCAGTACTTC,CASSVDLRRETQYF
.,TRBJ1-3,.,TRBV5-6,TGTGCCAGCAGCCCGCTGGCGGGACGGAGATCTGGAAACACCATATATTTT,CASSPLAGRRSGNTIYF